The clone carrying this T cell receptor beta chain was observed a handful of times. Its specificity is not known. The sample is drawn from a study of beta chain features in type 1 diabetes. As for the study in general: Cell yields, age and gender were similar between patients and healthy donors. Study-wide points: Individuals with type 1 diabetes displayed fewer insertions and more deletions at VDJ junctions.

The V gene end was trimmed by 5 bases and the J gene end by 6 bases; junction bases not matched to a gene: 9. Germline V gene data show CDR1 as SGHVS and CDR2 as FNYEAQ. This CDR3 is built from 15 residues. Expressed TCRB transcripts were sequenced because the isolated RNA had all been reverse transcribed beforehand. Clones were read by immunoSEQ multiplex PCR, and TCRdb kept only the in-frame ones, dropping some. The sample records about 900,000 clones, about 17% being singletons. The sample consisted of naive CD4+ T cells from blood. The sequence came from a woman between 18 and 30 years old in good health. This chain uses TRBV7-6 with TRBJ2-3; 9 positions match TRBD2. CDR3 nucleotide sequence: TGTGCCAGCAGCCTCGGGGTAGCGGGAGCGGATACGCAGTATTTT. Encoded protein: CASSLGVAGADTQYF.